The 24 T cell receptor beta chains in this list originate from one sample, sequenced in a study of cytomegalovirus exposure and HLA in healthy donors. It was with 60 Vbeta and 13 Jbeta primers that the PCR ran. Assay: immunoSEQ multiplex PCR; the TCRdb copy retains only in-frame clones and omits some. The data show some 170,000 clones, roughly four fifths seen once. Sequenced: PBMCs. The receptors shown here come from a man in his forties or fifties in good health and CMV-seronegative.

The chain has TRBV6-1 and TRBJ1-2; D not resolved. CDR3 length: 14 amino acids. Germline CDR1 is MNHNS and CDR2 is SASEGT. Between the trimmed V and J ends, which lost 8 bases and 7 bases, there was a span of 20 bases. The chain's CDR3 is CASWEGQKVCGYTF. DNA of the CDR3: TGTGCCAGCTGGGAGGGCCAGAAGGTATGTGGCTACACCTTC.

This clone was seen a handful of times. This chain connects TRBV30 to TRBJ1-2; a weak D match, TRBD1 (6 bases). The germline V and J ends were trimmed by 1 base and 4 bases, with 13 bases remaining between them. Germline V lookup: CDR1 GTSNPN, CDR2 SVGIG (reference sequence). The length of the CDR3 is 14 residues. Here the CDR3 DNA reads TGTGCCTGGAGTGAAAACAGGGTGGCCTATGGCTACACCTTC. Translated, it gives CAWSENRVAYGYTF.

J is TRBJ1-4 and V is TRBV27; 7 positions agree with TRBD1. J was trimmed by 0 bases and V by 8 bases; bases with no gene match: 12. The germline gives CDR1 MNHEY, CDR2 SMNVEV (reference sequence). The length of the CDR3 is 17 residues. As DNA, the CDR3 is TGTGCCAGCGGACAGGTTGGGGCGGGCGCAACTAATGAAAAACTGTTTTTT. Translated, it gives CASGQVGAGATNEKLFF.

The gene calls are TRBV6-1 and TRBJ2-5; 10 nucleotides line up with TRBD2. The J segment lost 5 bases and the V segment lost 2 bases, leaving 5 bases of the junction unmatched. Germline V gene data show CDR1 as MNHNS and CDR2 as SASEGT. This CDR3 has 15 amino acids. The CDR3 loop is CASSETSGVRETQYF. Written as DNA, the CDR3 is TGTGCCAGCAGTGAAACTAGCGGGGTGAGGGAGACCCAGTACTTC.

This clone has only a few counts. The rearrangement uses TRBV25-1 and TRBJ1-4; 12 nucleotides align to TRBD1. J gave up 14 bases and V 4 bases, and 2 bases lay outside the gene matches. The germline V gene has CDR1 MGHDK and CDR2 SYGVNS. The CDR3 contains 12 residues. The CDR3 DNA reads TGTGCCAGCAGTGTGGGACAGGGGGCTCTGTTTTTT. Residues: CASSVGQGALFF.

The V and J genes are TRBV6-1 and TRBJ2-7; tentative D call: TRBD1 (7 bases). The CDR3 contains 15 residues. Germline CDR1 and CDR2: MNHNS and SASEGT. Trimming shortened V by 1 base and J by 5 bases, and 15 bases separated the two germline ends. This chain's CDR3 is CASSEGGGGGDEQYF. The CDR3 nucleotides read TGTGCCAGCAGTGAAGGGGGAGGAGGGGGCGACGAGCAGTACTTC.

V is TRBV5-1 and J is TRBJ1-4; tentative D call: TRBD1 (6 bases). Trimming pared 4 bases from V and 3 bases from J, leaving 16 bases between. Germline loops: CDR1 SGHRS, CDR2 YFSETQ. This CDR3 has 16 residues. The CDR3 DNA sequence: TGCGCCAGCAGCGGACAGAGGGGCGGATCTAATGAAAAACTGTTTTTT. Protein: CASSGQRGGSNEKLFF.

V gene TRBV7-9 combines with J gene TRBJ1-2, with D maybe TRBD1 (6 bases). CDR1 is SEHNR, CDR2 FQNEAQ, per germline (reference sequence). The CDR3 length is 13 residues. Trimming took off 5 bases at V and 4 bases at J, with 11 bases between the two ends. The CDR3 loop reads CASSPGTTYGYTF. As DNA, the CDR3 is TGTGCCAGCAGCCCCGGGACAACCTATGGCTACACCTTC.

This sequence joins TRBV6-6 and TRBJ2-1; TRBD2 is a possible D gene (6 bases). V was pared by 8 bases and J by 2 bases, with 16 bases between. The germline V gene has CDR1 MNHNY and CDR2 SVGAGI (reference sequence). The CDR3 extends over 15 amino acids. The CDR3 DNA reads TGTGCCAGCCGTCATGGGGGGATCGCCTACAATGAGCAGTTCTTC. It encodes CASRHGGIAYNEQFF.

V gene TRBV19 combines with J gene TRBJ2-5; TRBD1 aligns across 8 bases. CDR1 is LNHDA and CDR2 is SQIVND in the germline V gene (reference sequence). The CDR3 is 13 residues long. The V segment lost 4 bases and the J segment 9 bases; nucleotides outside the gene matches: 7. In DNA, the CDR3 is TGTGCCAGTAGTACAATTGTACAGGGGGCCCAGTACTTC. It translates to CASSTIVQGAQYF.

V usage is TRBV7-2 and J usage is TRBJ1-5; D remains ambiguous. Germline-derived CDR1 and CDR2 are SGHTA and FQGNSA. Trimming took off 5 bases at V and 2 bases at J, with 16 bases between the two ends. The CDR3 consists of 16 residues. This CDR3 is CASSPLARGGNQPQHF. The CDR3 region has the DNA TGTGCCAGCAGCCCGTTGGCCCGCGGGGGCAATCAGCCCCAGCATTTT.

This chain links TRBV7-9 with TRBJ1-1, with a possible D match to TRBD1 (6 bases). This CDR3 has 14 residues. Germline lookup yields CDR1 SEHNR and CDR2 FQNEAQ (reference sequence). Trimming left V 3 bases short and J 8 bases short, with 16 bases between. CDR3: CASSFSGASTEAFF. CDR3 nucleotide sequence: TGTGCCAGCAGCTTCTCAGGGGCAAGTACCGAAGCTTTCTTT.

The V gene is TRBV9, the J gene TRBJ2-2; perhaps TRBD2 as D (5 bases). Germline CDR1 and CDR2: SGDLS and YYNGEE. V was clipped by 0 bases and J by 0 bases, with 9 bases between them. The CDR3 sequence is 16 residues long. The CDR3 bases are TGTGCCAGCAGCGTAGGGCCCGGGGCGAACACCGGGGAGCTGTTTTTT. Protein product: CASSVGPGANTGELFF.

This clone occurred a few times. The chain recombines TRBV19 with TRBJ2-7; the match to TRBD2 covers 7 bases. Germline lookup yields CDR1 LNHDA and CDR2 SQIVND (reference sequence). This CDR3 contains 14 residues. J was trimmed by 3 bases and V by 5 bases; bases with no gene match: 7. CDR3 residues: CASSRPGRDYEQYF. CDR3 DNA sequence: TGTGCCAGTAGTCGTCCAGGGAGGGACTACGAGCAGTACTTC.

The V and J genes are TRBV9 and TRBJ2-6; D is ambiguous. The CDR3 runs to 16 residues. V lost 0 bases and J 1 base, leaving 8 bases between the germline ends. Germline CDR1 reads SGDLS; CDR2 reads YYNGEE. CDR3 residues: CASSVVSGSGANVLTF. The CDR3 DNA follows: TGTGCCAGCAGCGTAGTGAGTGGTTCTGGGGCCAACGTCCTGACTTTC.

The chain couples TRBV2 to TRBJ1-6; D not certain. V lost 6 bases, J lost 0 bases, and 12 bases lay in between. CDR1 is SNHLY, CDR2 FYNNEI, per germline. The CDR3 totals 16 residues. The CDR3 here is CASSGRESSYNSPLHF. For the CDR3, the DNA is TGTGCCAGCAGCGGACGGGAGAGCTCCTATAATTCACCCCTCCACTTT.

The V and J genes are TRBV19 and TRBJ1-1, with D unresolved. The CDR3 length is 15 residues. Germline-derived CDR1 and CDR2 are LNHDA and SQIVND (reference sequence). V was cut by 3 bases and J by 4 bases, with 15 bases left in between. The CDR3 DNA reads TGTGCCAGTAGTATCCTTACAGTATTCCCCACTGAAGCTTTCTTT. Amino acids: CASSILTVFPTEAFF.

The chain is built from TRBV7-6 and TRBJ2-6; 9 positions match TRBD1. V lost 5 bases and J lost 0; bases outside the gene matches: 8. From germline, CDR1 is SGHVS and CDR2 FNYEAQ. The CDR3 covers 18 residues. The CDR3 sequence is CASSERTGDFSGANVLTF. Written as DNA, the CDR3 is TGTGCCAGCAGCGAGCGGACAGGGGACTTCTCTGGGGCCAACGTCCTGACTTTC.

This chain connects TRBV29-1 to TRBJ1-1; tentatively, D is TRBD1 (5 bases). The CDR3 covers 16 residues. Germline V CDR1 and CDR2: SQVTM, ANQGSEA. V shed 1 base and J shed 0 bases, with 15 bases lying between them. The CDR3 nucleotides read TGCAGCGTTGAAGTGGGAACAGGAGTATTGAACACTGAAGCTTTCTTT. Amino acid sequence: CSVEVGTGVLNTEAFF.

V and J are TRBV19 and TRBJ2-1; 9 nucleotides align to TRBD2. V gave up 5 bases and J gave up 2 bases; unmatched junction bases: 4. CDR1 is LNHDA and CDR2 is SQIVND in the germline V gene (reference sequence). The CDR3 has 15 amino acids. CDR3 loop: CASSLSGGAYNEQFF. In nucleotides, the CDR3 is TGTGCCAGTAGTCTTAGCGGGGGAGCCTACAATGAGCAGTTCTTC.

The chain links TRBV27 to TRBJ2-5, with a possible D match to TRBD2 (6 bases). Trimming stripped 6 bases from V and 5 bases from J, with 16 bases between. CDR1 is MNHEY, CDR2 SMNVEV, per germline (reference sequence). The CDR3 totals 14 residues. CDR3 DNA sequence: TGTGCCAGCAGGGCCGTTGGGGGGAGGGAGACCCAGTACTTC. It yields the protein CASRAVGGRETQYF.

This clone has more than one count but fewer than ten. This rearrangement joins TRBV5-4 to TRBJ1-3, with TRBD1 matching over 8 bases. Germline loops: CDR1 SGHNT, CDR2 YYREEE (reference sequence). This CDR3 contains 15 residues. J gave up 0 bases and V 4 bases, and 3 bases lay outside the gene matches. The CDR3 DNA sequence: TGTGCCAGCAGCATCGGACAGGGCTCTGGAAACACCATATATTTT. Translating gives CASSIGQGSGNTIYF.

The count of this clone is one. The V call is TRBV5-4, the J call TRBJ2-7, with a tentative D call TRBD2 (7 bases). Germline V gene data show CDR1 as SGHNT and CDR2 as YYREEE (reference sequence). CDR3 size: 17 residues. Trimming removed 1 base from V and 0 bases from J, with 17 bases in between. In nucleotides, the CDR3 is TGTGCCAGCAGCTTGAGTGGTGCGGGGGCCAGCTCCTACGAGCAGTACTTC. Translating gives CASSLSGAGASSYEQYF.

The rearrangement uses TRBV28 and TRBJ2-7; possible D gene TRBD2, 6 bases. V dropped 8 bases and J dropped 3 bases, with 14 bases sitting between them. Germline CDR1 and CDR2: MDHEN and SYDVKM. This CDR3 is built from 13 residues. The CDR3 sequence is CASRPPGDYEQYF. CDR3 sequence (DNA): TGTGCCAGCCGCCCCCCGGGGGACTACGAGCAGTACTTC.